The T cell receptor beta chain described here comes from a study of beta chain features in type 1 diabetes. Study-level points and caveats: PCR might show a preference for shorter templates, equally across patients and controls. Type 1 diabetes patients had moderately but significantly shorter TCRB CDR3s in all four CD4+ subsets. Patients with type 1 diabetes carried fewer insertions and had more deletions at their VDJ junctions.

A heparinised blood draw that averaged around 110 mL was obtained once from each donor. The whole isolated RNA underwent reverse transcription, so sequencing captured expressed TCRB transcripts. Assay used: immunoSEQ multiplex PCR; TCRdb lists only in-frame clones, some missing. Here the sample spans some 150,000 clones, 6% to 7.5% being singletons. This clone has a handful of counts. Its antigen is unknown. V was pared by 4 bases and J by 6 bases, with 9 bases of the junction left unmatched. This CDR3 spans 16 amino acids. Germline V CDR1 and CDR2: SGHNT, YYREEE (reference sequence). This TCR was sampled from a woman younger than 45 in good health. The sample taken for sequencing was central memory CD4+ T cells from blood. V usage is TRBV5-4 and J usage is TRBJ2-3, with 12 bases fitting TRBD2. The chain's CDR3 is CASSQDWTSGTDTQYF. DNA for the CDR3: TGTGCCAGCAGCCAAGATTGGACTAGCGGGACTGATACGCAGTATTTT.